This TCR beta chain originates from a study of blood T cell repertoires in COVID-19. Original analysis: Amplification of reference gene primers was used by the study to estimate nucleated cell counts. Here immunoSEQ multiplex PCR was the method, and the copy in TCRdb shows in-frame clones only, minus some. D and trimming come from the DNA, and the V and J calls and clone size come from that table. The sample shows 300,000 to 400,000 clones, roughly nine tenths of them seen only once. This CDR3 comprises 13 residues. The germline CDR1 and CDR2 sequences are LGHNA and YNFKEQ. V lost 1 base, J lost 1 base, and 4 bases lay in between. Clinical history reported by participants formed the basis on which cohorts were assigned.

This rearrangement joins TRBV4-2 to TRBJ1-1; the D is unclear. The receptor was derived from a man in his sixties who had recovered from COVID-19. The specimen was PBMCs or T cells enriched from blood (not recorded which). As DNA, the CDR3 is TGTGCCAGCAGCCAAGTCCGGAACACTGAAGCTTTCTTT. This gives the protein CASSQVRNTEAFF.